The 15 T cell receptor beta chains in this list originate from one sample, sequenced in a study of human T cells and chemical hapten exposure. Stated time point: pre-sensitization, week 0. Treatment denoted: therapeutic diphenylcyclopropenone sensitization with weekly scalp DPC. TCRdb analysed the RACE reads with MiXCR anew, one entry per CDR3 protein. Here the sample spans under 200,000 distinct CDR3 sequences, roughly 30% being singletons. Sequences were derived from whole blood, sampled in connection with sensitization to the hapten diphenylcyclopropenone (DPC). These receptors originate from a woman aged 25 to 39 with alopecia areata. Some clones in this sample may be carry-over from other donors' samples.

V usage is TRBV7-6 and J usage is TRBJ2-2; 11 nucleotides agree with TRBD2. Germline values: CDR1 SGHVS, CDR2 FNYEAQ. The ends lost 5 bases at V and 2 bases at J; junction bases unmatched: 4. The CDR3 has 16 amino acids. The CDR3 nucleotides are TGTGCCAGCAGCGGTACTAGCGGGAGCAACACCGGGGAGCTGTTTTTT. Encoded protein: CASSGTSGSNTGELFF.

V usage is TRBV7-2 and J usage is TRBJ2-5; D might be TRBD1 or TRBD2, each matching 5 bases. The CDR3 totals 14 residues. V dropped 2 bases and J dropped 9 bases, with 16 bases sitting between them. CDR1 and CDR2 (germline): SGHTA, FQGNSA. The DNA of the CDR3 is TGTGCCAGCAGCTTACTCTTAAAAGGGACGGCCCAGTACTTC. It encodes CASSLLLKGTAQYF.

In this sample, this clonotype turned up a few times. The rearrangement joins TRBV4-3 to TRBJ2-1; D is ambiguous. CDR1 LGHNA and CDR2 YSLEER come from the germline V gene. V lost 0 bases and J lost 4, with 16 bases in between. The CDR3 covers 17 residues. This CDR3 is CASSQDRREPAYNEQFF. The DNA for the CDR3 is TGCGCCAGCAGCCAAGACCGACGCGAACCCGCTTACAATGAGCAGTTCTTC.

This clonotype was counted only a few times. CDR3 in amino acids: CASSEASQPQHF. Written as DNA, the CDR3 is TGTGCCAGCAGTGAGGCGAGCCAGCCCCAGCATTTT. The V call is TRBV2, the J call TRBJ1-5; D is undetermined. The CDR3 runs to 12 residues. V was trimmed by 3 bases and J by 7 bases, leaving 7 bases between them. CDR1 SNHLY and CDR2 FYNNEI come from the germline V gene.

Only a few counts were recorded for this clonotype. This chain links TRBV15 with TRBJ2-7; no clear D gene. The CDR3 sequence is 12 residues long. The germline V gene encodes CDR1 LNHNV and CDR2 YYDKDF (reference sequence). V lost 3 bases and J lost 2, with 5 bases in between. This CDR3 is CATSRGTYEQYF. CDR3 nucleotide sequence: TGTGCCACCAGCAGGGGCACCTACGAGCAGTACTTC.

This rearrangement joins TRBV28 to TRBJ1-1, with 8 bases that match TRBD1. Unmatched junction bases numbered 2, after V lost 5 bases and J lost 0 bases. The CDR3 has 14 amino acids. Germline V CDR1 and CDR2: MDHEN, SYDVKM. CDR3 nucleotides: TGTGCCAGCAGTCCAGGGGGCATGAACACTGAAGCTTTCTTT. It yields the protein CASSPGGMNTEAFF.

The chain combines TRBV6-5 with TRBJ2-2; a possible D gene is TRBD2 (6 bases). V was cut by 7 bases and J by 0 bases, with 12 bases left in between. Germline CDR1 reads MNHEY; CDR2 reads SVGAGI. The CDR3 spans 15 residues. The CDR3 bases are TGTGCCAGCAATAAGGAGGGGACGAACACCGGGGAGCTGTTTTTT. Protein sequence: CASNKEGTNTGELFF.

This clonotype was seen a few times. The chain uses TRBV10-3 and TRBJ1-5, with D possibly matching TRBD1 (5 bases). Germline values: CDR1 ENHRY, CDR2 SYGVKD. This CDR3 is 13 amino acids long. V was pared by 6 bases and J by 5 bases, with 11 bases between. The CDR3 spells CAIRGEGDQPQHF. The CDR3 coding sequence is TGTGCCATCAGGGGGGAGGGAGATCAGCCCCAGCATTTT.

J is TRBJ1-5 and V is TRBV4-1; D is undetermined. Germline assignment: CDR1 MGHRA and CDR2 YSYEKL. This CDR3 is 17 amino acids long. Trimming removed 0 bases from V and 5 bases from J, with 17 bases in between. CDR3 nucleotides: TGCGCCAGCAGCCAAGATAGAGGGTTCAGCGATGATCAGCCCCAGCATTTT. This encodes CASSQDRGFSDDQPQHF.

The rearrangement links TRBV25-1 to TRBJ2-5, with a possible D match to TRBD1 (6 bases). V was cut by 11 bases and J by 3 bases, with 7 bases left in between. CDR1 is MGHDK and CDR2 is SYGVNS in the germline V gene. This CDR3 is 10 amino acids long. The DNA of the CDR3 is TGTGCCCGACAGGAAGAGACCCAGTACTTC. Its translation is CARQEETQYF.

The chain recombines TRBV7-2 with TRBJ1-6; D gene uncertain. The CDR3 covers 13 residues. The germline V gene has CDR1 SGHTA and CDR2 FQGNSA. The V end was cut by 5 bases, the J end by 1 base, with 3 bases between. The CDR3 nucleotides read TGTGCCAGCAGCCCATCCTATAATTCACCCCTCCACTTT. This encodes CASSPSYNSPLHF.

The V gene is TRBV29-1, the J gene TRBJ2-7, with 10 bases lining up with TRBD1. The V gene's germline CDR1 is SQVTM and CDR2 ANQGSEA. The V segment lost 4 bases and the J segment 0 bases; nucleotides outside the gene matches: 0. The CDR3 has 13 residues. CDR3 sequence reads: CSVGQGASYEQYF. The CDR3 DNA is TGCAGCGTTGGACAGGGGGCCTCCTACGAGCAGTACTTC.

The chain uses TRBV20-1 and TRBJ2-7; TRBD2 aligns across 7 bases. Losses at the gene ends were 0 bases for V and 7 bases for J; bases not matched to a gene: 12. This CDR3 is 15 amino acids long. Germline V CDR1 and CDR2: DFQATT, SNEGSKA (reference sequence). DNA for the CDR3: TGCAGTGCTAGAGAGGAAACGGGGGGTACCGAAGAGCAGTACTTC. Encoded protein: CSAREETGGTEEQYF.

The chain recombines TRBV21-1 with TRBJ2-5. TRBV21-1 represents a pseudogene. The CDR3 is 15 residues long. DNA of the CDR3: TGTGCCAGCAGCAAAGCGCCAGCCTCTGGGGAGACCCAGTACTTC. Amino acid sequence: CASSKAPASGETQYF.

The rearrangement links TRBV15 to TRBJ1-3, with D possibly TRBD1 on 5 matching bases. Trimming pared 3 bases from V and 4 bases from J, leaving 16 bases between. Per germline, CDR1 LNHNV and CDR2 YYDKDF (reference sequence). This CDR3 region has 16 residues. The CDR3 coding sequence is TGTGCCACCAGCAGGGCTCGGATGGGGCTAGGAAACACCATATATTTT. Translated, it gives CATSRARMGLGNTIYF. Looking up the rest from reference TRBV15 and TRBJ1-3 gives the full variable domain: DAMVIQNPRYQVTQFGKPVTLSCSQTLNHNVMYWYQQKSSQAPKLLFHYYDKDFNNEADTPDNFQSRRPNTSFCFLDIRSPGLGDTAMYLCATSRARMGLGNTIYFGEGSWLTVV.